The 10 T cell receptor beta chains reported below all come from one sample, sequenced in a study of OX40 agonist ivuxolimab in advanced cancers. TCRdb keeps only in-frame clones here, not all; method: immunoSEQ multiplex PCR. The sample yields tens of thousands of clones, 88% seen once. Here the sequenced sample was CD4+ or CD8+ T cells sorted from blood, taken in a trial of the OX40 agonist ivuxolimab. The receptor source for this set is an adult with an advanced solid tumor such as melanoma, head and neck, liver or kidney cancer.

The sample holds one count of this clone. The rearrangement uses TRBV5-1 and TRBJ2-1, with 7 bases identical to TRBD1. The CDR3 extends over 13 amino acids. Looked up from germline, CDR1 is SGHRS and CDR2 is YFSETQ. The J segment lost 8 bases and the V segment lost 0 bases, leaving 2 bases of the junction unmatched. CDR3 nucleotide sequence: TGCGCCAGCAGCTTGGAGGGGGCCGATGAGCAGTTCTTC. This sequence encodes CASSLEGADEQFF.

CDR3 sequence reads: CASSLALGGGKAFF. CDR3 coding DNA: TGTGCCAGCAGTTTAGCGCTAGGGGGAGGGAAAGCTTTCTTT. The V gene is TRBV27, the J gene TRBJ1-1; D perhaps matches TRBD1 (6 bases). CDR1 is MNHEY and CDR2 is SMNVEV in the germline V gene (reference sequence). Trimming cost V 2 bases and J 9 bases, with 16 bases left between them. The CDR3 totals 14 residues.

This chain joins TRBV9 and TRBJ2-5; 12 positions agree with TRBD1. Germline CDR1 and CDR2: SGDLS and YYNGEE. The CDR3 length is 16 residues. The V gene end was trimmed by 1 base and the J gene end by 4 bases; junction bases not matched to a gene: 5. CDR3 sequence: CASSVSGQGARETQYF. CDR3 DNA: TGTGCCAGCAGCGTATCGGGACAGGGGGCGCGAGAGACCCAGTACTTC. The entire variable domain, with the rest obtained from reference TRBV9 and TRBJ2-5, is as follows: DSGVTQTPKHLITATGQRVTLRCSPRSGDLSVYWYQQSLDQGLQFLIQYYNGEERAKGNILERFSAQQFPDLHSELNLSSLELGDSALYFCASSVSGQGARETQYFGPGTRLLVL.

This clone has just one count. A read error may produce the germline difference seen at one junction end. This chain links TRBV14 with TRBJ2-5; possibly TRBD1 or TRBD2 for D (5 bases each). Germline V gene sequence: CDR1 SGHDN, CDR2 FVKESK. The CDR3 sequence is 16 residues long. The CDR3 sequence is CASSQDRNYEGETRYF. The CDR3 coding sequence is TGTGCCAGCAGCCAAGATCGGAACTACGAAGGGGAGACCCGGTACTTC. Drawing the rest from reference TRBV14 and TRBJ2-5, the complete variable domain is EAGVTQFPSHSVIEKGQTVTLRCDPISGHDNLYWYRRVMGKEIKFLLHFVKESKQDESGMPNNRFLAERTGGTYSTLKVQPAELEDSGVYFCASSQDRNYEGETRYFGPGTRLLVL.

Only one count was recorded for this clone. The V call is TRBV18, the J call TRBJ2-1; D unresolved. This CDR3 region has 16 residues. From germline, CDR1 is KGHSH and CDR2 LQKENI. V lost 2 bases, J lost 9 bases, and 20 bases lay in between. In nucleotides, the CDR3 is TGTGCCAGCTCACCATTCAGGTTAGGGCCTGCAATTGAGCAGTTCTTC. It codes for CASSPFRLGPAIEQFF.

CDR3 DNA: TGTGCCAGCAGCCAAGATCCACAGGGGGGATGGAATGAGCAGTTCTTC. Its protein product is CASSQDPQGGWNEQFF. This rearrangement joins TRBV4-2 to TRBJ2-1; 8 bases match TRBD1. Losses at the gene ends were 0 bases for V and 7 bases for J; bases not matched to a gene: 8. Per germline, CDR1 LGHNA and CDR2 YNFKEQ. The CDR3 loop spans 16 amino acids.

The CDR3 sequence: CASSYSFSGGGHEQYF. CDR3 coding DNA: TGTGCCAGCAGTTACTCCTTCAGTGGTGGGGGGCACGAGCAGTACTTC. This rearrangement joins TRBV6-5 to TRBJ2-7; either TRBD1 or TRBD2 may fit D (6 bases each). This CDR3 has 16 amino acids. Looked up from germline, CDR1 is MNHEY and CDR2 is SVGAGI. The germline V and J ends were trimmed by 0 bases and 5 bases, with 17 bases remaining between them.

V gene TRBV27 combines with J gene TRBJ1-5; possible D gene TRBD1, 5 bases. The ends were cut back, 6 bases at V and 2 bases at J, with 5 bases in the middle. CDR3 size: 12 residues. CDR1 and CDR2 from the germline V gene are MNHEY and SMNVEV (reference sequence). CDR3: CASRQGNQPQHF. The CDR3 nucleotides read TGTGCCAGCAGACAGGGCAATCAGCCCCAGCATTTT.

The genes are TRBV5-6 and TRBJ1-2; 9 positions agree with TRBD1. The V gene end was trimmed by 9 bases and the J gene end by 5 bases; junction bases not matched to a gene: 11. The CDR3 runs to 14 residues. The V gene's germline CDR1 is SGHDT and CDR2 YYEEEE. The CDR3 spells CATTYRGRGYGYTF. CDR3 coding DNA: TGTGCCACCACATACAGGGGGCGCGGGTATGGCTACACCTTC.

V is TRBV5-4 and J is TRBJ2-5; D is unclear. Per the germline V gene, CDR1 is SGHNT and CDR2 is YYREEE (reference sequence). The V gene lost 0 bases and the J gene lost 2 bases, with 5 bases spanning the gap. This CDR3 is built from 13 residues. This CDR3 reads CASSLGPQETQYF. The CDR3, as DNA: TGTGCCAGCAGCTTGGGGCCACAAGAGACCCAGTACTTC.